This T cell receptor (beta chain) was recovered during a study of T cells in Graves' hyperthyroidism and ophthalmopathy. Study-level findings and limits: A median around 6 months before onset, the model predicted ophthalmopathy.

Researchers amplified the TCR beta CDR3 regions from RNA transcripts. Carried out on the TCR CDR3, a first-round RT-PCR used the HTBI primer set. TCRdb fed the multiplex PCR reads into MiXCR, producing one record per CDR3 protein. The sample holds about 570,000 distinct CDR3 sequences, about 43% seen once. Germline-derived CDR1 and CDR2 are ENHRY and SYGVKD. The CDR3 loop spans 16 amino acids. Details on this clonotype: Its antigen is not known. The junction and the germline gene differ at one end; a read error may be behind it.

V usage is TRBV10-3 and J usage is TRBJ2-6, with TRBD1 identical over 9 bases. This receptor was identified in an adult woman with Graves' disease, either hyperthyroidism or ophthalmopathy (not recorded which). Sequencing was performed on peripheral blood or thyroid tissue (not recorded which). The chain's CDR3 is CAISSGQGLGTNVLTF. CDR3 sequence (DNA): TGTGCCATCAGTTCGGGACAGGGACTTGGGACCAACGTCCTGACTTTC.